Listed below are T cell receptor beta chains from one sample, sequenced in a study of a mutant IDH1 vaccine in newly diagnosed glioma. Data came from immunoSEQ multiplex PCR; TCRdb stores just in-frame clones and leaves some out. Of 85,000 to 100,000 clones listed, approximately 83% are singletons. The sample here was PBMCs, taken from a glioma patient treated with radiotherapy, temozolomide or both. The receptors derive from a woman aged 45-60 years with glioma. The CDR3 runs from the conserved cysteine through the conserved F or W. Fields, in order: J gene, D gene, V gene, clone size, CDR3 DNA, CDR3 protein. A D gene is named only where the DNA matches it firmly. Not every row has a clone size; where given, it reads once, few, many or a size class.

TRBJ1-1	-	TRBV19	few	TGTGCCAGTACTCCTGGGGGGCCCCTAAACACTGAAGCTTTCTTT	CASTPGGPLNTEAFF
TRBJ1-1	TRBD1	TRBV10-3	-	TGTGCCATCAGTGAAACGACAGGGGATAACACTGAAGCTTTCTTT	CAISETTGDNTEAFF
TRBJ1-5	-	TRBV30	few	TGTGCCTGGGCGGCGGGAGCCGATCAGCCCCAGCATTTT	CAWAAGADQPQHF
TRBJ2-1	-	TRBV2	few	TGTGCCAGCAGAAACACGAGGACGGGGAACAATGAGCAGTTCTTC	CASRNTRTGNNEQFF
TRBJ1-1	-	TRBV10-3	-	TGTGCCATCAGTGAGGGTGGAGCTGAAGCTTTCTTT	CAISEGGAEAFF
TRBJ1-3	-	TRBV5-1	-	TGCGCCAGCTCCGACGCGGGGGCCGGAAACACCATATATTTT	CASSDAGAGNTIYF
TRBJ1-1	-	TRBV7-8	few	TGTGCCAGCAGCTTATTCGGCGTCGGGAGAACTGAAGCTTTCTTT	CASSLFGVGRTEAFF
TRBJ2-7	-	TRBV30	-	TGTGCCTGGAGTCCCCCGGTTAACAATTTGGGTTCCGAGCAGTACTTC	CAWSPPVNNLGSEQYF
TRBJ1-5	-	TRBV7-6	-	TGTGCCAGCAGCTTAGGTCCAGGGAGCGATCAGCCCCAGCATTTT	CASSLGPGSDQPQHF
TRBJ2-7	-	TRBV27	many	TGTGCCAGCAGTTTAGGTCCGTCCTACGAGCAGTACTTC	CASSLGPSYEQYF
TRBJ1-1	-	TRBV27	-	TGTGCCAGCACCCCCCTGGGGAACACTGAAGCTTTCTTT	CASTPLGNTEAFF
TRBJ2-5	-	TRBV25-1	-	TGTGCCAGCAGTGAATATGACCCTCAAGAGACCCAGTACTTC	CASSEYDPQETQYF
TRBJ1-5	-	TRBV15	-	TGTGCCTCAGGCTCGGTTTATAGCAATCAGCCCCAGCATTTT	CASGSVYSNQPQHF
TRBJ1-2	-	TRBV2	-	TGTGCCAGCAAAACAGGGTTAGGCTACACCTTC	CASKTGLGYTF
TRBJ2-1	-	TRBV12-5	-	TGTGCTGGGCTGCTTTCGGGGGGCTTAAATGAGCAGTTCTTC	CAGLLSGGLNEQFF
TRBJ2-1	-	TRBV5-1	-	TGCGCCAGCAGCTTGCTCCCGACGGGGAATGAGCAGTTCTTC	CASSLLPTGNEQFF
TRBJ2-2	TRBD1	TRBV10-1	medium-sized	TGCGCCAGCAGTGAGGGGGACAGGGACACCGGGGAGCTGTTTTTT	CASSEGDRDTGELFF
TRBJ1-3	TRBD1	TRBV11-2	once	TGTGCCAGCAGTCAACAGGGGTTTATAGACACCATATATTTT	CASSQQGFIDTIYF
TRBJ1-6	TRBD1	TRBV11-3	-	TGTGCCAGCAGCCAGGGGACAGTTAATTCACCCCTCCACTTT	CASSQGTVNSPLHF
TRBJ1-2	-	TRBV5-1	-	TGCGCCAGCAGCTTGCTCGGAATGGAGGGCTACACCTTC	CASSLLGMEGYTF
TRBJ1-2	TRBD1	TRBV27	-	TGTGCCAGCAGCTCGGACAGGGGATTCTATGGCTACACCTTC	CASSSDRGFYGYTF
TRBJ1-4	-	TRBV7-9	-	TGTGCCAGCAGCCTGCTGGGGGGCGTTGCTAATGAAAAACTGTTTTTT	CASSLLGGVANEKLFF
TRBJ2-7	-	TRBV4-1	-	TGCGCCAGCAGCCCCCCCGAGGACCTCTACGAGCAGTACTTC	CASSPPEDLYEQYF
TRBJ2-7	-	TRBV2	-	TGTGCCAGCAGTGAGTGGCAGGGGAACCACGAGCAGTACTTC	CASSEWQGNHEQYF
TRBJ2-7	-	TRBV30	-	TGTGCCTGGAGGGCCAGAGTAGCCGACGAGCAGTACTTC	CAWRARVADEQYF
TRBJ2-1	-	TRBV19	-	TGTGCCAGTAGTATTATCGTGGGCCCCACAATGGATGAGCAGTTCTTC	CASSIIVGPTMDEQFF
TRBJ1-1	TRBD1	TRBV12-5	-	TGTGCTAGTGGTCCCCGGACAGGGGGGAACACTGAAGCTTTCTTT	CASGPRTGGNTEAFF
TRBJ1-4	-	TRBV25-1	-	TGTGCCAGCAGTGATATACGACTAAGCGAAAAACTGTTTTTT	CASSDIRLSEKLFF
TRBJ2-1	TRBD1	TRBV7-9	once	TGTGCCAGCAGCCTAGGGACAGGGTCTGACAATGAGCAGTTCTTC	CASSLGTGSDNEQFF
TRBJ1-2	TRBD1	TRBV14	-	TGTGCCAGCAGCCGAGGACAGGGACCTTTCTATGGCTACACCTTC	CASSRGQGPFYGYTF
TRBJ2-7	-	TRBV20-1	-	TGCAGTGCCAGGGCAACCTACGAGCAGTACTTC	CSARATYEQYF
TRBJ2-2	-	TRBV2	-	TGTGCCAGCAGCGAGATAATCAGGGGCGGCGGGGAGCTGTTTTTT	CASSEIIRGGGELFF
TRBJ1-6	-	TRBV25-1	-	TGTGCCAGCCGGTCGGACGCCAATTCACCCCTCCACTTT	CASRSDANSPLHF
TRBJ2-7	-	TRBV10-3	-	TGTGCCATCAGCGACAAAATCCCCAGGGGTAGCGAGCAGTACTTC	CAISDKIPRGSEQYF
TRBJ1-4	-	TRBV6-5	-	TGTGCCACCTCCCCCGGACAGCCTGAAAAACTGTTTTTT	CATSPGQPEKLFF
TRBJ2-7	TRBD2	TRBV5-4	-	TGTGCCAGCAGCTTGCGCGGCGGGGGGGCCTACGAGCAGTACTTC	CASSLRGGGAYEQYF
TRBJ2-7	TRBD2	TRBV2	-	TGTGCCAGCAGGTCTAGGTTTACTAGCGGGGGGAAGATCGCCGAGCAGTACTTC	CASRSRFTSGGKIAEQYF
TRBJ1-2	TRBD1	TRBV9	-	TGTGCCAGCAGCGCAACAGGGGGCCATGGCTACACCTTC	CASSATGGHGYTF
TRBJ1-1	-	TRBV9	few	TGTGCCAGCAGCCTAGGACACCCGAACACTGAAGCTTTCTTT	CASSLGHPNTEAFF
TRBJ2-3	-	TRBV9	-	TGTGCCACGGGGACACTGAGCACAGATACGCAGTATTTT	CATGTLSTDTQYF
TRBJ2-2	-	TRBV5-1	-	TGCGCCAGCAGCTTACAGGGCAACGGGGAGCTGTTTTTT	CASSLQGNGELFF
TRBJ2-1	-	TRBV14	-	TGTGCCAGCAGATCAACTACCAGCTCCTACAATGAGCAGTTCTTC	CASRSTTSSYNEQFF
TRBJ1-6	TRBD1	TRBV7-9	-	TGTGCCAGCAGCTTAGCGGGTACAGGGGCCTCCCATTCACCCCTCCACTTT	CASSLAGTGASHSPLHF
TRBJ1-1	-	TRBV5-1	-	TGCGCCAGCAGCTTGGTACAGGGTTGGAACACTGAAGCTTTCTTT	CASSLVQGWNTEAFF
TRBJ1-2	-	TRBV5-1	once	TGCGCCAGCAGCTTGAGCCGACCTAATGGCTACACCTTC	CASSLSRPNGYTF
TRBJ2-7	TRBD1	TRBV10-2	-	TGCGCCAGCAGTGAGAGGGACAGGGGGATGTACGAGCAGTACTTC	CASSERDRGMYEQYF
TRBJ1-5	TRBD1	TRBV18	-	TGTGCCAGCTCACCACTTCGACAGGGCCTCCAAGGGCGCAATCAGCCCCAGCATTTT	CASSPLRQGLQGRNQPQHF
TRBJ1-5	TRBD1	TRBV10-3	-	TGTGCCATCAGTGAGCAGGGGGCTCATCAGCCCCAGCATTTT	CAISEQGAHQPQHF
TRBJ1-5	-	TRBV4-1	-	TGCGCCAGCAGCCTGAGGGTATCCGGGGGTAGCAATCAGCCCCAGCATTTT	CASSLRVSGGSNQPQHF
TRBJ2-7	-	TRBV5-1	-	TGCGCCAGCAGCGCGGACAACTCCTACGAGCAGTACTTC	CASSADNSYEQYF
TRBJ1-1	-	TRBV7-8	few	TGTGCCAGCAGCTTAGATACAGGGAACACTGAAGCTTTCTTT	CASSLDTGNTEAFF
TRBJ1-2	-	TRBV2	-	TGTGCCAGCAGTGAAAATGGCTATTATGGCTACACCTTC	CASSENGYYGYTF
TRBJ2-7	-	TRBV2	once	TGTGCCAGCAGAGAAGACACTGACGAGCAGTACTTC	CASREDTDEQYF
TRBJ2-7	TRBD1	TRBV5-1	few	TGCGCCAGCAGCTTAGACAGGGAATACTACGAGCAGTACTTC	CASSLDREYYEQYF
TRBJ1-6	-	TRBV7-8	-	TGTGCCAGCAGCTTAGAGGGACGGCTGAATTCACCCCTCCACTTT	CASSLEGRLNSPLHF
TRBJ1-2	TRBD1	TRBV7-9	-	TGTGCCAGCAGCCAAGGACAGGGGTACGACTATGGCTACACCTTC	CASSQGQGYDYGYTF
TRBJ2-3	TRBD2	TRBV7-8	-	TGTGCCAGCAGCTGGGAGGACACTAGCGGGGACACAGATACGCAGTATTTT	CASSWEDTSGDTDTQYF
TRBJ2-2	-	TRBV7-2	once	TGTGCCAGCAGCCCGCGACTCCAGGTTGCCGGGGAGCTGTTTTTT	CASSPRLQVAGELFF
TRBJ1-5	-	TRBV21-1	-	TGTGCCAGCAGCAAGAAGGGAGGCAATCAGCCCCAGCATTTT	CASSKKGGNQPQHF
TRBJ2-1	-	TRBV6-5	-	TGTGCCAGCAGTAGTTCGTCCAATGAGCAGTTCTTC	CASSSSSNEQFF